Below are 15 T cell receptor beta chains sequenced from a single sample in a study of shared clonotypes between healthy human individuals. Only in-frame clones appear in the TCRdb table, and some are missing; sequencing was by immunoSEQ multiplex PCR. The sample shows about 580,000 clones, roughly 98% of them seen only once. Cells designated naive CD8 were CD45RO-negative and were positively selected for CCR7, with terminally differentiated effector memory CD45RA+ cells excluded. Sequenced sample: naive CD8+ T cells sorted from blood. The receptor source for this set is a man aged 25 to 40 in good health.

CDR3 residues: CASSTGDGFSYEQYF. The CDR3, as DNA: TGTGCCAGCAGTACAGGAGACGGCTTCAGCTACGAGCAGTACTTC. This chain connects TRBV27 to TRBJ2-7; maybe TRBD1 (5 bases). Trimming pared 5 bases from V and 3 bases from J, leaving 17 bases between. Germline values: CDR1 MNHEY, CDR2 SMNVEV (reference sequence). The CDR3 loop spans 15 amino acids.

The count of this clone is one. J is TRBJ2-1 and V is TRBV28; 10 bases align to TRBD1. CDR1 MDHEN and CDR2 SYDVKM come from the germline V gene. This CDR3 region has 16 residues. V lost 3 bases and J lost 10; bases outside the gene matches: 12. CDR3 nucleotide sequence: TGTGCCAGCAGTTTTTTGGACAGGGGGTTATGGAAGGAGCAGTTCTTC. Its translation is CASSFLDRGLWKEQFF.

V usage is TRBV2 and J usage is TRBJ2-7; tentatively, D is TRBD1 (5 bases). This CDR3 spans 12 amino acids. Per the germline V gene, CDR1 is SNHLY and CDR2 is FYNNEI. V gave up 8 bases and J gave up 1 base, with 9 bases separating them. DNA of the CDR3: TGTGCCAGCTATGACAGATCCTACGAGCAGTACTTC. This translates into CASYDRSYEQYF.

The chain couples TRBV9 to TRBJ1-2; D uncertain. The V and J ends lost 3 bases and 5 bases respectively, with 20 bases between them. From germline, CDR1 is SGDLS and CDR2 YYNGEE. The CDR3 runs to 16 residues. The CDR3 is CASSDNPDGRKYGYTF. In DNA form, the CDR3 reads TGTGCCAGCAGCGATAACCCGGACGGACGGAAATATGGCTACACCTTC.

CDR3 region: CASSQESLDEQFF. Here the CDR3 DNA reads TGCGCCAGCAGCCAAGAGTCACTTGATGAGCAGTTCTTC. The chain uses TRBV4-1 and TRBJ2-1; D unresolved. In germline, CDR1 is MGHRA, CDR2 YSYEKL. This CDR3 has 13 residues. V lost 0 bases, J lost 8 bases, and 8 bases lay in between.

The chain is built from TRBV5-8 and TRBJ2-7, with 9 bases matching TRBD1. The CDR3 sequence is 16 residues long. Germline V CDR1 and CDR2: SGHTS, YDEGEE. J gave up 2 bases and V 2 bases, and 8 bases lay outside the gene matches. This CDR3 reads CASSFFSGQGTYEQYF. The CDR3, as DNA: TGTGCCAGCAGCTTTTTTTCGGGACAGGGAACCTACGAGCAGTACTTC.

V usage is TRBV7-9 and J usage is TRBJ2-1, with TRBD1 matching 10 bases. The CDR3 is 15 residues long. V trimming: 6 bases; J trimming: 4 bases; junction bases outside the gene matches: 6. CDR1 is SEHNR, CDR2 FQNEAQ, per germline (reference sequence). In DNA form, the CDR3 reads TGTGCCAGCAGTCCCCAGGGACAGGGGTACAATGAGCAGTTCTTC. Protein: CASSPQGQGYNEQFF.

This chain uses TRBV4-1 with TRBJ2-7, with TRBD2 as a possible D gene (6 bases). V was trimmed by 1 base and J by 2 bases, leaving 12 bases between them. This CDR3 has 15 residues. Germline V gives CDR1 MGHRA, CDR2 YSYEKL. CDR3 in DNA: TGCGCCAGCAGCCAAGTGTCACCGGGAGCCTACGAGCAGTACTTC. This codes for CASSQVSPGAYEQYF.

A single count supports this clone. This chain uses TRBV4-1 with TRBJ2-1; tentative D call: TRBD2 (6 bases). V lost 4 bases, J lost 6 bases, and 10 bases lay in between. The CDR3 is made up of 13 amino acids. CDR1 and CDR2 from the germline V gene are MGHRA and YSYEKL. The CDR3 bases are TGCGCCAGCAGCCCCGGGACTCTCAATGAGCAGTTCTTC. Its translation is CASSPGTLNEQFF.

This chain links TRBV7-2 with TRBJ2-1, with 7 bases aligning to TRBD2. Germline V gene sequence: CDR1 SGHTA, CDR2 FQGNSA. This CDR3 is built from 15 residues. V was pared by 5 bases and J by 8 bases, with 12 bases of the junction left unmatched. The CDR3 DNA reads TGTGCCAGCAGCATACGCGGGAGCGGCGTTGATGAGCAGTTCTTC. Its translation is CASSIRGSGVDEQFF. Complete variable domain (other parts from reference TRBV7-2 and TRBJ2-1): GAGVSQSPSNKVTEKGKDVELRCDPISGHTALYWYRQSLGQGLEFLIYFQGNSAPDKSGLPSDRFSAERTGGSVSTLTIQRTQQEDSAVYLCASSIRGSGVDEQFFGPGTRLTVL.

The CDR3 sequence: CASSPLGGAPQETQYF. The CDR3 DNA reads as TGCGCCAGCAGCCCCCTGGGTGGAGCCCCCCAAGAGACCCAGTACTTC. The chain uses TRBV5-1 and TRBJ2-5, with D uncertain. V was shortened by 4 bases and J by 1 base, with 17 bases between the two germline ends. Germline V gene data show CDR1 as SGHRS and CDR2 as YFSETQ. This CDR3 spans 16 amino acids. The variable domain in full, completed from reference TRBV5-1 and TRBJ2-5, reads KAGVTQTPRYLIKTRGQQVTLSCSPISGHRSVSWYQQTPGQGLQFLFEYFSETQRNKGNFPGRFSGRQFSNSRSEMNVSTLELGDSALYLCASSPLGGAPQETQYFGPGTRLLVL.

This sequence joins TRBV6-1 and TRBJ2-2; possibly TRBD1 or TRBD2 for D (5 bases each). The CDR3 runs to 14 residues. Germline CDR1 and CDR2: MNHNS and SASEGT. The V end was cut by 6 bases, the J end by 6 bases, with 14 bases between. The CDR3 sequence is CASRGRQGSGELFF. DNA for the CDR3: TGTGCCAGCAGGGGACGTCAAGGGTCCGGGGAGCTGTTTTTT.

The chain couples TRBV18 to TRBJ2-5; 8 bases are a match to TRBD2. The CDR3 loop spans 14 amino acids. V trimming: 5 bases; J trimming: 4 bases; junction bases outside the gene matches: 6. Looked up from germline, CDR1 is KGHSH and CDR2 is LQKENI. CDR3 loop: CASSGSGSGETQYF. The CDR3 DNA is TGTGCCAGCTCAGGAAGCGGGAGCGGAGAGACCCAGTACTTC. Filled out from reference TRBV18 and TRBJ2-5, the complete variable domain reads NAGVMQNPRHLVRRRGQEARLRCSPMKGHSHVYWYRQLPEEGLKFMVYLQKENIIDESGMPKERFSAEFPKEGPSILRIQQVVRGDSAAYFCASSGSGSGETQYFGPGTRLLVL.

The rearrangement uses TRBV18 and TRBJ2-6; D is possibly TRBD1 (5 bases). The CDR3 is 18 amino acids. Germline V gene lookup returns CDR1 KGHSH and CDR2 LQKENI. With 5 bases removed from V and 0 bases from J, the gap between germline ends came to 17 bases. Here the CDR3 DNA reads TGTGCCAGCTCAGGCTTGGCCAGGGTTATCTCTGGGGCCAACGTCCTGACTTTC. Its protein is CASSGLARVISGANVLTF.

This chain uses TRBV7-9 with TRBJ2-3; D not resolved. V lost 7 bases to trimming and J lost 0 bases, with 11 bases between them. Germline assignment: CDR1 SEHNR and CDR2 FQNEAQ (reference sequence). This CDR3 has 14 amino acids. Here the CDR3 reads CASTTTSSTDTQYF. The CDR3 bases are TGTGCCAGCACCACTACGTCGAGCACAGATACGCAGTATTTT.